These T cell receptor beta chains were read from a single sample in a study of blood T cell repertoires in COVID-19. Some clones are missing from TCRdb's copy, which holds only in-frame ones; the method was immunoSEQ multiplex PCR. This repertoire shows fewer than 200,000 clones, about 79% found once; its top ten account for roughly 15%. The specimen was PBMCs or T cells enriched from blood (not recorded which). These receptors originate from a man aged 50 to 59 who had recovered from COVID-19. The CDR3 runs from the conserved cysteine through the conserved F or W.

v_call,j_call,cdr3_aa
TRBV28,TRBJ1-6,CASRHGTGQNNSPLHF
TRBV19,TRBJ1-5,CASIQGQGRGNQPQHF
TRBV6-5,TRBJ1-1,CASSYQGTTEAFF
TRBV10-2,TRBJ1-5,CASSPPGGNQPQHF
TRBV10-3,TRBJ2-2,CAISEQNTGELFF
TRBV19,TRBJ1-3,CASSGQGRSTIYF
TRBV6-5,TRBJ1-2,CASSYSETAPGGYTF
TRBV2,TRBJ1-6,CASSEWTGTSSPLHF
TRBV18,TRBJ2-2,CASSRVQGEGGELFF
TRBV15,TRBJ1-2,CATSPTRQGTNGYTF
TRBV5-1,TRBJ2-2,CASSPRVGYTGELFF
TRBV24-1,TRBJ1-5,CATSDSGQEINQPQHF
TRBV10-1,TRBJ2-1,CASSESRTSGNNEQFF
TRBV9,TRBJ1-1,CASSVDTAEKAFF
TRBV6-5,TRBJ1-2,CASSYSGQLRLSGYTF
TRBV6-4,TRBJ1-2,CASSDKGGALKDGYTF
TRBV7-2,TRBJ2-5,CASSTRTRGETQYF
TRBV3-1/TRBV3-2,TRBJ2-5,CASSQVRGGLSETQYF
TRBV3-1/TRBV3-2,TRBJ2-1,CASSRGGSYNEQFF
TRBV5-1,TRBJ2-1,CASSPGLAGAFYNEQFF
TRBV19,TRBJ2-1,CASSVNGGYNEQFF
TRBV10-3,TRBJ1-5,CAISGTEDNQPQHF
TRBV7-9,TRBJ1-4,CASSFLSTNEKLFF
TRBV11-2,TRBJ2-7,CASSLERASFSEQYF
TRBV9,TRBJ1-2,CASSVGTGTYGYTF
TRBV27,TRBJ2-3,CASSTSGTDTQYF
TRBV5-1,TRBJ1-4,CASSLIGRPKVATNEKLFF
TRBV18,TRBJ1-2,CASSPPRGAYYGYTF
TRBV18,TRBJ2-7,CASSPPGRENYEQYF
TRBV29-1,TRBJ1-5,CSVAGGGNQPQHF
TRBV5-4,TRBJ1-1,CASTGNTEAFF
TRBV5-1,TRBJ2-7,CASSTGTGGSEQYF
TRBV5-1,TRBJ2-3,CASSLDSGGAADTQYF
TRBV27,TRBJ1-1,CASSSDRAGSTEAFF
TRBV2,TRBJ2-5,CASSRTSGGGANQETQYF
TRBV28,TRBJ2-1,CASSLGVTSNEQFF
TRBV3-1/TRBV3-2,TRBJ1-1,CASSQKGTYNTEAFF
TRBV4-1,TRBJ1-5,CASSLDRVGQPQHF
TRBV3-1/TRBV3-2,TRBJ2-4,CASSPRGGPKNIQYF
TRBV6-5,TRBJ1-1,CASSYGLGNVAEAFF
TRBV20-1,TRBJ2-1,CSASSQGAPTGRYEQFF
TRBV4-1,TRBJ1-5,CASSPSSGANQPQHF
TRBV2,TRBJ2-7,CASSEATGNSYEQYF
TRBV12-3/TRBV12-4,TRBJ2-7,CASSLQGPYEQYF
TRBV28,TRBJ1-3,CATNDPGTGSGNTIYF
TRBV28,TRBJ1-2,CASSLRQYGYTF
TRBV9,TRBJ1-1,CASSVVPTVNTEAFF
TRBV10-3,TRBJ2-5,CAISESILAGEIVEETQYF
TRBV20-1,TRBJ1-2,CSASGTADAGYTF